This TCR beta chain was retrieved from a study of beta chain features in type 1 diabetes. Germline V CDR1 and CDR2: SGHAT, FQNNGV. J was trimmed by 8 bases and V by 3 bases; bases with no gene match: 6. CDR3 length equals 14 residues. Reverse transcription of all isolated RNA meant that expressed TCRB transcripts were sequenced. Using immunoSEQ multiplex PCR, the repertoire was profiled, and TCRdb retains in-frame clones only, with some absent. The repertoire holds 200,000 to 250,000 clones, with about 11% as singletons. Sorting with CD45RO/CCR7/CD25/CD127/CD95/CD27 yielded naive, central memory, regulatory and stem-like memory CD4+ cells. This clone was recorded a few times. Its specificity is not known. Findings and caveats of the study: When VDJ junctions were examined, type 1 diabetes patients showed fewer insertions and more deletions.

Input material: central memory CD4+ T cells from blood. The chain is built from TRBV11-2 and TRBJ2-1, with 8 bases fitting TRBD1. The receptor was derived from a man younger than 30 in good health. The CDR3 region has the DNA TGTGCCAGCAGCTTGGACAGGGCCGGGGATGAGCAGTTCTTC. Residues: CASSLDRAGDEQFF.